Following are 7 T cell receptor beta chains from one sample sequenced in a study of cytomegalovirus exposure and HLA in healthy donors. Use of 60 Vbeta and 13 Jbeta primers characterized the PCR. Produced via immunoSEQ multiplex PCR; TCRdb's table is partial and in-frame only. The sample holds under 200,000 clones, roughly 80% seen once. Material for sequencing was PBMCs. These receptors came from a man younger than 35 in good health and CMV-seronegative.

This clone appeared a single time. CDR3 DNA sequence: TGTGCCAGCAGCGTCGAACCAGCGGGGGCCCCCTACGAGCAGTACTTC. It codes for CASSVEPAGAPYEQYF. The rearrangement links TRBV9 to TRBJ2-7; 8 positions match TRBD2. The V gene end was trimmed by 2 bases and the J gene end by 2 bases; junction bases not matched to a gene: 9. CDR3 length equals 16 residues. Germline V CDR1 and CDR2: SGDLS, YYNGEE. Full variable domain (remainder filled in from reference TRBV9 and TRBJ2-7): DSGVTQTPKHLITATGQRVTLRCSPRSGDLSVYWYQQSLDQGLQFLIQYYNGEERAKGNILERFSAQQFPDLHSELNLSSLELGDSALYFCASSVEPAGAPYEQYFGPGTRLTVT.

The genes are TRBV7-9 and TRBJ2-7, with 15 bases aligning to TRBD2. V was clipped by 8 bases and J by 1 base; unmatched bases: 6. Per the germline V gene, CDR1 is SEHNR and CDR2 is FQNEAQ (reference sequence). This CDR3 region has 16 residues. CDR3 sequence: CASGGLAGGPSYEQYF. In DNA, the CDR3 is TGTGCCAGCGGGGGACTAGCGGGGGGCCCATCCTACGAGCAGTACTTC.

The chain combines TRBV5-5 with TRBJ2-7; possible D gene TRBD2, 6 bases. Looked up from germline, CDR1 is SGHKS and CDR2 is YYEKEE (reference sequence). This CDR3 region has 13 residues. V was shortened by 4 bases and J by 5 bases, with 13 bases between the two germline ends. CDR3: CASSVEGLNEQYF. CDR3 sequence (DNA): TGTGCCAGCAGCGTGGAGGGGTTGAACGAGCAGTACTTC.

The sample holds one count of this clone. V usage is TRBV4-1 and J usage is TRBJ2-7, with D possibly matching TRBD1 (6 bases). The V gene's germline CDR1 is MGHRA and CDR2 YSYEKL. The CDR3 length is 15 residues. Trimming pared 1 base from V and 5 bases from J, leaving 15 bases between. CDR3 DNA sequence: TGCGCCAGCAGCCAAGCCCCTCGGGCAGGGGACGAGCAGTACTTC. This sequence encodes CASSQAPRAGDEQYF.

The rearrangement uses TRBV6-6 and TRBJ2-2, with a possible D match to TRBD2 (6 bases). CDR3 length equals 14 residues. V lost 7 bases, J lost 7 bases, and 16 bases lay in between. Looked up from germline, CDR1 is MNHNY and CDR2 is SVGAGI (reference sequence). CDR3 loop: CASTGGNEGGELFF. CDR3 nucleotides: TGTGCCAGCACCGGGGGAAATGAGGGCGGGGAGCTGTTTTTT.

This chain connects TRBV6-1 to TRBJ2-3; unclear D gene. The germline gives CDR1 MNHNS, CDR2 SASEGT. Trimming took off 2 bases at V and 3 bases at J, with 6 bases between the two ends. CDR3 length equals 13 residues. The CDR3 DNA reads TGTGCCAGCAGTGAAAGAGAAACAGATACGCAGTATTTT. It codes for CASSERETDTQYF.

The rearrangement links TRBV28 to TRBJ2-3; no reliable D call. The CDR3 runs to 11 residues. Germline assignment: CDR1 MDHEN and CDR2 SYDVKM. The V gene lost 8 bases and the J gene lost 6 bases, with 9 bases spanning the gap. The CDR3 nucleotides read TGTGCCAGCGAGCTACTGGATACGCAGTATTTT. It encodes CASELLDTQYF.